Listed below are T cell receptor beta chains from one sample, sequenced in a study of blood T cells in healthy people across ages. TCRdb analysed the 5' RACE reads with MiXCR anew, one entry per CDR3 protein. Of over 600,000 distinct CDR3 sequences in the sample, over 40% are singletons; the top ten hold around 30%. The sequenced material came from blood. Every receptor here comes from an elderly man in good health. CDR3s include the opening cysteine and the closing phenylalanine or tryptophan. A D gene is named only where the DNA matches it firmly. For some rows the clone size is stated as once, few or many, or as a class when expanded; others skip it.

-,TRBD1,TRBJ2-3,TRBV5-1,CASSPGQGPTDTQYF,TGCGCCAGCAGCCCGGGACAGGGACCCACAGATACGCAGTATTTT
many,-,TRBJ1-2,TRBV29-1,CSVERGYYGYTF,TGCAGCGTTGAAAGAGGGTACTATGGCTACACCTTC
many,-,TRBJ2-7,TRBV4-3,CASSQGQFSYEQYF,TGCGCCAGCAGCCAAGGCCAGTTCTCCTACGAGCAGTACTTC
many,-,TRBJ1-2,TRBV5-1,CASSLEEYYGYTF,TGCGCCAGCAGCTTGGAGGAATACTATGGCTACACCTTC
-,-,TRBJ2-1,TRBV7-2,CASSLGAGYETQFF,TGTGCCAGCAGCTTAGGGGCCGGATATGAGACCCAGTTCTTC
few,-,TRBJ2-6,TRBV27,CASRAGTRSGANVLTF,TGTGCCAGCAGGGCCGGGACACGCTCTGGGGCCAACGTCCTGACTTTC
few,TRBD2,TRBJ2-3,TRBV2,CASSSGTSGSFSTDTQYF,TGTGCCAGCAGTTCCGGGACTAGCGGGAGTTTCTCCACAGATACGCAGTATTTT
few,-,TRBJ2-7,TRBV11-1,CASSLVRSYEQYF,TGTGCCAGCAGCTTAGTGAGGTCTTACGAGCAGTACTTC
-,-,TRBJ1-3,TRBV12-3/TRBV12-4,CASSLRHSGNTIYF,TGTGCCAGCAGTTTAAGGCACTCTGGAAACACCATATATTTT
-,TRBD2,TRBJ2-7,TRBV4-2,CASSQTAGGANEQYF,TGTGCCAGCAGCCAAACAGCGGGGGGGGCTAATGAGCAGTACTTC
-,TRBD1,TRBJ2-7,TRBV30,CAWSVQGAGEQYF,TGTGCCTGGAGTGTCCAGGGGGCGGGCGAGCAGTACTTC
few,-,TRBJ2-7,TRBV5-1,CASSLNSGDSYEQYF,TGCGCCAGCAGCTTGAATAGCGGCGACTCCTACGAGCAGTACTTC
few,-,TRBJ2-3,TRBV7-8,CASSGYGSHTDTQYF,TGTGCCAGCAGCGGATACGGGAGTCACACAGATACGCAGTATTTT
many,-,TRBJ2-7,TRBV6-2/TRBV6-3,CASRDVYEQYF,TGTGCCAGCAGGGACGTCTACGAGCAGTACTTC
few,-,TRBJ1-6,TRBV2,CASRAEEALRNSPLHF,TGTGCCAGCAGGGCGGAAGAAGCCCTCCGAAATTCACCCCTCCACTTT
few,TRBD2,TRBJ2-4,TRBV20-1,CSATRLAGGLSKNIQYF,TGCAGTGCTACACGACTAGCGGGAGGGCTGAGCAAAAACATTCAGTACTTC
once,TRBD2,TRBJ2-7,TRBV4-3,CASSQNGGAPYEQYF,TGCGCCAGCAGCCAAAACGGGGGGGCCCCCTACGAGCAGTACTTC